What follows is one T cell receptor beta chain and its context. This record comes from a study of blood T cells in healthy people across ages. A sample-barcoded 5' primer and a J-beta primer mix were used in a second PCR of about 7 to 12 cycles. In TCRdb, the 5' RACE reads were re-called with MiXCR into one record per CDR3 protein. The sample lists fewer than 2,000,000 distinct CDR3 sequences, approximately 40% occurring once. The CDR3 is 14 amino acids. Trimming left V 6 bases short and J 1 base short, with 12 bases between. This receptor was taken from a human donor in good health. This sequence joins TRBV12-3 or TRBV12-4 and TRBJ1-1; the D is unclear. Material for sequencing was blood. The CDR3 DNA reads TGTGCCAGCAGGTCCACGACACCGAACACTGAAGCTTTCTTT. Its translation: CASRSTTPNTEAFF.